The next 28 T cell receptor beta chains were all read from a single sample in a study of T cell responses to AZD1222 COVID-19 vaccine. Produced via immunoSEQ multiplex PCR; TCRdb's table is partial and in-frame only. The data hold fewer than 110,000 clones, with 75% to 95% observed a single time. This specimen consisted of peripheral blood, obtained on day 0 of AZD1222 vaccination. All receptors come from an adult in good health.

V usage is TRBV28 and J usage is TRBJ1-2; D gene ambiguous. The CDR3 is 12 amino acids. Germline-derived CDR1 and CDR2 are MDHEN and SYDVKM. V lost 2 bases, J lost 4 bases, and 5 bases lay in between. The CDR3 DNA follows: TGTGCCAGCAGTTTACAAGGCTATGGCTACACCTTC. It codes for CASSLQGYGYTF.

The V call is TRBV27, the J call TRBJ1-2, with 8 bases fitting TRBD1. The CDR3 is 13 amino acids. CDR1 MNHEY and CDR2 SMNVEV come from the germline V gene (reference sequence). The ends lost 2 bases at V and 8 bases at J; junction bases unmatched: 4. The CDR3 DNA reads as TGTGCCAGCAGTTTAACAGGGGGATCGGGCTACACCTTC. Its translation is CASSLTGGSGYTF.

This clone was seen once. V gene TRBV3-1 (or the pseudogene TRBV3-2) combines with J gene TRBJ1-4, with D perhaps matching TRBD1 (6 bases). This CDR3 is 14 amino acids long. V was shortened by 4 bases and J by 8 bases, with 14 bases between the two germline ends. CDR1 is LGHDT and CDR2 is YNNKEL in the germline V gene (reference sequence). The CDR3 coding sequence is TGTGCCAGCAGCCCAACAGGGTCCTCCGAAAAACTGTTTTTT. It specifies CASSPTGSSEKLFF.

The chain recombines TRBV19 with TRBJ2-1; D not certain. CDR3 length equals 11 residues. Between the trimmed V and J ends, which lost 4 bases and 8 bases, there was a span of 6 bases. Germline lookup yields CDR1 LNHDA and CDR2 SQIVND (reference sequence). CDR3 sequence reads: CASSKFDEQFF. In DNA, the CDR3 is TGTGCCAGTAGTAAGTTCGATGAGCAGTTCTTC.

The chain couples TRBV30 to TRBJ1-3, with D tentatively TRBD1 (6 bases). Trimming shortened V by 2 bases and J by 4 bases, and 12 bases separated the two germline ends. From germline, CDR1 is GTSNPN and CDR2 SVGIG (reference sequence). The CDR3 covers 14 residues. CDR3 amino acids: CAWSTGTKGNTIYF. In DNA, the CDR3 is TGTGCCTGGAGTACAGGGACGAAAGGAAACACCATATATTTT.

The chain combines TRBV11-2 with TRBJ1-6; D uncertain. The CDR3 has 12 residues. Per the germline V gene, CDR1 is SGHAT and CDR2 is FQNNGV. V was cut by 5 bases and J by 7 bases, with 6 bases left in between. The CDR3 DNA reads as TGTGCCAGCAGCCGAATCAATTCACCCCTCCACTTT. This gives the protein CASSRINSPLHF.

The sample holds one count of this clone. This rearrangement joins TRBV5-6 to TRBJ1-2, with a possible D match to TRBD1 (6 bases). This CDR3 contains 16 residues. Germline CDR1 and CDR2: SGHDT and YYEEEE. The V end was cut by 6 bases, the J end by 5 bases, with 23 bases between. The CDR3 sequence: CASTVWGALDLYGYTF. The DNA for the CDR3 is TGTGCCAGCACCGTTTGGGGGGCGCTTGATCTATATGGCTACACCTTC.

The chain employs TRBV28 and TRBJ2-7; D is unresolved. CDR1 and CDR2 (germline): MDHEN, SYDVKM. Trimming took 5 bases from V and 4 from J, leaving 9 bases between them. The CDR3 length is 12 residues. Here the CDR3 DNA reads TGTGCCAGCAGTCCGGTCGCTTACGAGCAGTACTTC. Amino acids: CASSPVAYEQYF.

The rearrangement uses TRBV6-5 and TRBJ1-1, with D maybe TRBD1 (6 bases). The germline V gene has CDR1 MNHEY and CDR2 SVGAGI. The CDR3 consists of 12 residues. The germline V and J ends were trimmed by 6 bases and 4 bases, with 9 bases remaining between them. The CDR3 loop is CASRQGGTEAFF. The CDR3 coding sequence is TGTGCCAGCAGACAGGGCGGCACTGAAGCTTTCTTT.

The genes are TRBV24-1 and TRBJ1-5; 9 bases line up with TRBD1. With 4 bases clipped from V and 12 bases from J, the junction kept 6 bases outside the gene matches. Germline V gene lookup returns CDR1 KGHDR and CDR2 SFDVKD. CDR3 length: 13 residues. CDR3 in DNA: TGTGCCACCAGTGACGGGGACAGGGCGGGCCAGCATTTT. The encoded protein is CATSDGDRAGQHF.

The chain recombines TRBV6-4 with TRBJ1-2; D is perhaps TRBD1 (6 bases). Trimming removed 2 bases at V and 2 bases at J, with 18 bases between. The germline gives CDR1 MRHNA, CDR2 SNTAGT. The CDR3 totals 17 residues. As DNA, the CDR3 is TGTGCCAGCAGTGACCAGGGGCTAATATTGGGCAACTATGGCTACACCTTC. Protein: CASSDQGLILGNYGYTF.

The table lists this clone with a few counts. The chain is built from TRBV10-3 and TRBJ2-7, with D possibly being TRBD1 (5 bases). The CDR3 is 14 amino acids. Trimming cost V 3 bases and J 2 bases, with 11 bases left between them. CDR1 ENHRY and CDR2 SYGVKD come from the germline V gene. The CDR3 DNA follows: TGTGCCATCAGTGATCCAGGGAAAACCTACGAGCAGTACTTC. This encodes CAISDPGKTYEQYF.

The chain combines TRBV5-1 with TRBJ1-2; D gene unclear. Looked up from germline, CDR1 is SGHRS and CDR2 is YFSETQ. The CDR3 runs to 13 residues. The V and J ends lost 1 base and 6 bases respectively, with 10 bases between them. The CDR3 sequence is CASSLTGSDGYTF. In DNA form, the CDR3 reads TGCGCCAGCAGCTTGACGGGGTCGGATGGCTACACCTTC.

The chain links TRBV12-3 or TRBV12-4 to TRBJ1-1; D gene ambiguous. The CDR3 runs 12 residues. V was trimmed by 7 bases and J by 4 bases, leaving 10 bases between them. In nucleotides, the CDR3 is TGTGCCAGCACCCGATATGGCACTGAAGCTTTCTTT. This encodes CASTRYGTEAFF.

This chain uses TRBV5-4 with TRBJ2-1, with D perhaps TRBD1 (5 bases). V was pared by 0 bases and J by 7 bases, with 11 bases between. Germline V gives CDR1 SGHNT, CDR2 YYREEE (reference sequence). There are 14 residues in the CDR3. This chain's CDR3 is CASSLVPGRNEQFF. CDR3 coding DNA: TGTGCCAGCAGCTTGGTTCCAGGGCGGAATGAGCAGTTCTTC.

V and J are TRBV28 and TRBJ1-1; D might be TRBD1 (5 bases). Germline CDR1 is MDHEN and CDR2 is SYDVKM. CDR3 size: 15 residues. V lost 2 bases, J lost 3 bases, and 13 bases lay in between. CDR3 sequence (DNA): TGTGCCAGCAGTTTAGGTAAGGGGTGGGACACTGAAGCTTTCTTT. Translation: CASSLGKGWDTEAFF.

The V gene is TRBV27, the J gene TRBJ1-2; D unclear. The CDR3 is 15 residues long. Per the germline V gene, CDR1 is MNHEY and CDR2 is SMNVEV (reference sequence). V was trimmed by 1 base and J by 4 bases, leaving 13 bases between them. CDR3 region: CASSLYTGRGYGYTF. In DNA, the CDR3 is TGTGCCAGCAGTTTATATACCGGCCGGGGCTATGGCTACACCTTC.

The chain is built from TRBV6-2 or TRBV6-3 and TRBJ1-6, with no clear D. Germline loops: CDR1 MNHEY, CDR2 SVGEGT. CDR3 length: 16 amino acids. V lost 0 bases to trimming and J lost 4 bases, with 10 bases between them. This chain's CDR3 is CASSYSVTFYNSPLHF. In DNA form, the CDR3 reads TGTGCCAGCAGTTACTCTGTGACTTTTTATAATTCACCCCTCCACTTT.

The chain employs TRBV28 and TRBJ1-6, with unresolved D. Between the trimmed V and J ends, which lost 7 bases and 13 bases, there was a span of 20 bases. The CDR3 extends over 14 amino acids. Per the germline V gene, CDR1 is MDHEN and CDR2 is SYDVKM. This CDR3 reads CASNLPAGQLPLHF. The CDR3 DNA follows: TGTGCCAGCAATCTTCCCGCCGGGCAGCTTCCCCTCCACTTT.

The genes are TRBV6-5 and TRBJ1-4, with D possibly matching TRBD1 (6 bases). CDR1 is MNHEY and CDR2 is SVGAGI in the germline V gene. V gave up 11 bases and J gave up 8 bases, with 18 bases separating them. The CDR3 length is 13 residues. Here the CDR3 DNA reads TGTGCCGTATCAGAGGGGGTTAGAGAAAAACTGTTTTTT. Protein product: CAVSEGVREKLFF.

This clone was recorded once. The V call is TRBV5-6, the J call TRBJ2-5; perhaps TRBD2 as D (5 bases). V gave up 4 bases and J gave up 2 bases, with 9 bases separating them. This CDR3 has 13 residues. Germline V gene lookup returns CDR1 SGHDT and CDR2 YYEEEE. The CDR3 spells CASSPGKQETQYF. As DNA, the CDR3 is TGTGCCAGCAGCCCGGGGAAACAAGAGACCCAGTACTTC.

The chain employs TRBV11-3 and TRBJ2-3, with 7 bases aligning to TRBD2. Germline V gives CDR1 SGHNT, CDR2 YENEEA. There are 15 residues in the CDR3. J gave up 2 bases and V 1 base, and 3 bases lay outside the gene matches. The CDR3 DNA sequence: TGTGCCAGCAGCTTAGGACTAGCCCTCACAGATACGCAGTATTTT. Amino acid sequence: CASSLGLALTDTQYF.

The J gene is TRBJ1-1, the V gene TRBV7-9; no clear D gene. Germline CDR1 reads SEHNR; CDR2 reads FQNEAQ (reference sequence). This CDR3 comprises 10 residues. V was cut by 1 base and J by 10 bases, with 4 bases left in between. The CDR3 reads CASSLGSAFF. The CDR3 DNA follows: TGTGCCAGCAGCTTAGGGTCAGCTTTCTTT.

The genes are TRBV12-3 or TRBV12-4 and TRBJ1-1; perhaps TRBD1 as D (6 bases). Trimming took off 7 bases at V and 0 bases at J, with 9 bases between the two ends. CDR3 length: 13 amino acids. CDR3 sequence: CASIGQMNTEAFF. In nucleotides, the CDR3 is TGTGCCAGCATCGGACAGATGAACACTGAAGCTTTCTTT.

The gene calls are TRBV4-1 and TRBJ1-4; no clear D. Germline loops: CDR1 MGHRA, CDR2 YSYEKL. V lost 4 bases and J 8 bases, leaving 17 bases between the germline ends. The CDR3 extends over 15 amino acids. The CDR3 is CASSRQTVGMEKLFF. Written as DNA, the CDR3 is TGCGCCAGCAGCCGACAAACAGTGGGGATGGAAAAACTGTTTTTT.

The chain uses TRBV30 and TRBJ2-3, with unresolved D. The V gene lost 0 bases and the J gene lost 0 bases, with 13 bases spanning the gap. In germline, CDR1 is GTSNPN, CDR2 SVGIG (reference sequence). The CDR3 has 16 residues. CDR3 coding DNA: TGTGCCTGGAGTGTATATAGTCACCTTAGCACAGATACGCAGTATTTT. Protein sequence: CAWSVYSHLSTDTQYF.

The CDR3 bases are TGTGCCAGCTCACCATTCCCCCCCTCTGGGGCCAACGTCCTGACTTTC. Translated: CASSPFPPSGANVLTF. The J gene is TRBJ2-6, the V gene TRBV18; D uncertain. Trimming took off 2 bases at V and 0 bases at J, with 8 bases between the two ends. CDR1 is KGHSH and CDR2 is LQKENI in the germline V gene. This CDR3 has 16 amino acids. Complete variable domain (other parts from reference TRBV18 and TRBJ2-6): NAGVMQNPRHLVRRRGQEARLRCSPMKGHSHVYWYRQLPEEGLKFMVYLQKENIIDESGMPKERFSAEFPKEGPSILRIQQVVRGDSAAYFCASSPFPPSGANVLTFGAGSRLTVL.

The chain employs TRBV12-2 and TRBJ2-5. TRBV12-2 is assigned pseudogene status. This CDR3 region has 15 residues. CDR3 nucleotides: TGTGCAAGTCGCTTAGCGTTGGGGGATAGAGAGACCCAGTACTTC. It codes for CASRLALGDRETQYF.